The following is a T cell receptor (beta chain) sequence with its context. The CDR3 runs to 11 residues. Germline CDR1 and CDR2: SQVTM and ANQGSEA. V was trimmed by 7 bases and J by 2 bases, leaving 8 bases between them. The sample is drawn from a study of blood T cell repertoires in COVID-19. Turning to the study itself: Samples of COVID-19 (acute and convalescent) were obtained from the United States, Italy and Spain. PBMCs, B-cell-depleted T cells, or T cells provided the cDNA or gDNA that made up the material.

Donors were grouped by their self-reported clinical history. Authors' processing steps: Nucleated cell number was recorded as an estimate derived from reference gene primer amplification. TCRdb keeps only in-frame clones here, not all; method: immunoSEQ multiplex PCR. V, J and clone size were drawn from that table, and D and trimming were deduced from the DNA. The table shows about 250,000 clones, with approximately 85% occurring only once. The receptor was isolated from a woman between 45 and 65 years old with acute COVID-19. The sequenced sample consisted of PBMCs or T cells enriched from blood (not recorded which). This chain connects TRBV29-1 to TRBJ1-2, with D uncertain. For the CDR3, the DNA is TGCAGCGCTGACACAAACTATGGCTACACCTTC. It encodes CSADTNYGYTF.